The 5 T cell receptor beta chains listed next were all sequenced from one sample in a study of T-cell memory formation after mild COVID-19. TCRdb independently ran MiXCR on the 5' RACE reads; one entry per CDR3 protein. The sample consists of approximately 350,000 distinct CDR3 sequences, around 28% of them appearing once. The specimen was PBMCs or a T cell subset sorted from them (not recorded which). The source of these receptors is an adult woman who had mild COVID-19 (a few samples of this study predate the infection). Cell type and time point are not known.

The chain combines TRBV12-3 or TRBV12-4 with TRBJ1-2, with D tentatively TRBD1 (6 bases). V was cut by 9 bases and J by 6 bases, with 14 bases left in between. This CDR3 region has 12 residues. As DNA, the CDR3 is TGTGCCAGTACTATGGGGGGCAATGGCTACACCTTC. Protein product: CASTMGGNGYTF.

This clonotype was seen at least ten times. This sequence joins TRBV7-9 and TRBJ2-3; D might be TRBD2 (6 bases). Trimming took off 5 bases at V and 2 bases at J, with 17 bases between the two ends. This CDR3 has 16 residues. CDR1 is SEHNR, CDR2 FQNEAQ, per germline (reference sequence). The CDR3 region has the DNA TGTGCCAGCAGCCTGGACGGGGGAGCACTCACAGATACGCAGTATTTT. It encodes CASSLDGGALTDTQYF. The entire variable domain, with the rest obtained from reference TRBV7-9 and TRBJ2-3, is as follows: DTGVSQNPRHKITKRGQNVTFRCDPISEHNRLYWYRQTLGQGPEFLTYFQNEAQLEKSRLLSDRFSAERPKGSFSTLEIQRTEQGDSAMYLCASSLDGGALTDTQYFGPGTRLTVL.

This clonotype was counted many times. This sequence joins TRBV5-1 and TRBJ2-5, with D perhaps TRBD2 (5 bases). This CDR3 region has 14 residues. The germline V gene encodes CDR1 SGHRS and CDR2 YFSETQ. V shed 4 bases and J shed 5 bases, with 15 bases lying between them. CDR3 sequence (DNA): TGCGCCAGCAGCCCGGGGTTAGGCGGGGAGACCCAGTACTTC. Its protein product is CASSPGLGGETQYF.

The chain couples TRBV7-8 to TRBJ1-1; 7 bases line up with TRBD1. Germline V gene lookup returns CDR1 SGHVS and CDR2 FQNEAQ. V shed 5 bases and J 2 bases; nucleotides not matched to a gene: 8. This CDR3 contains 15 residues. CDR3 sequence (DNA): TGTGCCAGCAGCCTTTGGACAGGCTCAAACACTGAAGCTTTCTTT. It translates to CASSLWTGSNTEAFF. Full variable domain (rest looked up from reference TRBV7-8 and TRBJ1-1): GAGVSQSPRYKVAKRGQDVALRCDPISGHVSLFWYQQALGQGPEFLTYFQNEAQLDKSGLPSDRFFAERPEGSVSTLKIQRTQQEDSAVYLCASSLWTGSNTEAFFGQGTRLTVV.

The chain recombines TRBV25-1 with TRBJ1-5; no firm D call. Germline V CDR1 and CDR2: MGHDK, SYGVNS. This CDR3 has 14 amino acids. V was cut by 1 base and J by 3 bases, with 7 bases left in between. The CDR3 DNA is TGTGCCAGCAGTGAATGGGGAAACAATCAGCCCCAGCATTTT. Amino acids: CASSEWGNNQPQHF. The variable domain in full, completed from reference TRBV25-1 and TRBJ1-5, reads EADIYQTPRYLVIGTGKKITLECSQTMGHDKMYWYQQDPGMELHLIHYSYGVNSTEKGDLSSESTVSRIRTEHFPLTLESARPSHTSQYLCASSEWGNNQPQHFGDGTRLSIL.